The 4 T cell receptor beta chains in this list originate from one sample, sequenced in a study of neoadjuvant anti-PD-1 for oral cavity cancer. The table came from immunoSEQ multiplex PCR; TCRdb's copy has only in-frame clones and leaves some out. The sample has about 37,000 clones, 35% to 45% seen once; the top ten hold more than 15%. Time point described: after neoadjuvant nivolumab, at surgical resection. This sample comprised tumor tissue, obtained after nivolumab (anti-PD-1) treatment. These receptors were obtained from a person aged 35 to 85 with oral cavity squamous cell carcinoma.

This chain links TRBV4-1 with TRBJ2-1; TRBD1 aligns across 9 bases. Germline V lookup: CDR1 MGHRA, CDR2 YSYEKL. J gave up 8 bases and V 4 bases, and 12 bases lay outside the gene matches. The CDR3 length is 16 residues. DNA for the CDR3: TGCGCCAGCAGCCGAACCGGACAGGGGATCGGCGATGAGCAGTTCTTC. Protein product: CASSRTGQGIGDEQFF.

This chain joins TRBV9 and TRBJ1-3; TRBD1 agrees at 7 bases. The V gene end was trimmed by 3 bases and the J gene end by 0 bases; junction bases not matched to a gene: 6. The CDR3 totals 16 residues. The germline CDR1 and CDR2 sequences are SGDLS and YYNGEE. CDR3 in DNA: TGTGCCAGCAGCGCGGGACAGCCTCTCTCTGGAAACACCATATATTTT. As protein: CASSAGQPLSGNTIYF. Looking up the rest from reference TRBV9 and TRBJ1-3 gives the full variable domain: DSGVTQTPKHLITATGQRVTLRCSPRSGDLSVYWYQQSLDQGLQFLIQYYNGEERAKGNILERFSAQQFPDLHSELNLSSLELGDSALYFCASSAGQPLSGNTIYFGEGSWLTVV.

The chain uses TRBV30 and TRBJ2-7; the match to TRBD2 covers 10 bases. Per germline, CDR1 GTSNPN and CDR2 SVGIG (reference sequence). This CDR3 has 13 residues. V lost 5 bases, J lost 2 bases, and 3 bases stayed unmatched. This chain's CDR3 is CAWVAGGTYEQYF. CDR3 DNA sequence: TGTGCCTGGGTAGCGGGGGGTACCTACGAGCAGTACTTC.

CDR3 in amino acids: CASSPPTLTGNTIYF. The CDR3 nucleotides are TGTGCCAGCTCACCGCCGACCCTTACTGGAAACACCATATATTTT. The chain has TRBV18 and TRBJ1-3; D uncertain. CDR3 length: 15 residues. Per the germline V gene, CDR1 is KGHSH and CDR2 is LQKENI. V was cut by 3 bases and J by 2 bases, with 11 bases left in between.